Below, 2 T cell receptor beta chains from the same sample are listed, as sequenced in a study of blood T cell repertoires in COVID-19. The method was immunoSEQ multiplex PCR; TCRdb's version includes in-frame clones alone and lacks a portion of them. Among more than 85,000 clones, around 80% were seen once, and the ten largest hold roughly 4%. The sequenced material came from peripheral blood. These receptors were collected from a man in his sixties with acute or convalescent COVID-19.

About this clone: Additional DNA sequences in this sample encode the identical CDR3. The CDR3 region is CASSPNQQVTEAFF. DNA of the CDR3: TGTGCCAGCTCACCAAATCAACAGGTCACTGAAGCTTTCTTT. The genes are TRBV18 and TRBJ1-1; D possibly corresponds to TRBD1 (5 bases). V lost 2 bases, J lost 4 bases, and 11 bases lay in between. Germline V CDR1 and CDR2: KGHSH, LQKENI. This CDR3 is built from 14 residues. Together with reference TRBV18 and TRBJ1-1, the CDR3 gives the full variable domain: NAGVMQNPRHLVRRRGQEARLRCSPMKGHSHVYWYRQLPEEGLKFMVYLQKENIIDESGMPKERFSAEFPKEGPSILRIQQVVRGDSAAYFCASSPNQQVTEAFFGQGTRLTVV.

This sequence joins TRBV7-6 and TRBJ1-3; 8 bases line up with TRBD1. Per germline, CDR1 SGHVS and CDR2 FNYEAQ. The V gene end was trimmed by 5 bases and the J gene end by 0 bases; junction bases not matched to a gene: 3. The CDR3 runs 15 residues. The CDR3 region is CASSLDRGSGNTIYF. The CDR3 nucleotides are TGTGCCAGCAGCCTCGACAGGGGCTCTGGAAACACCATATATTTT.